This TCR beta chain was sequenced for a study of shared clonotypes between healthy human individuals. Only in-frame clones appear in the TCRdb table, and some are missing; sequencing was by immunoSEQ multiplex PCR. The table has over 2 million clones, approximately 95% seen once. This clone was picked up a small number of times. Negatively enriched CD4+ T cells were divided by CD45RA into naive and memory. The sequenced sample consisted of naive CD4+ T cells sorted from blood. Noted subset: CD45RA+ positively selected. This clonotype was obtained from a man between 18 and 35 years old in good health.

The CDR3 DNA reads TGTGCCAGCAGCCAACTAGGACAGAATGGCTACACCTTC. Protein: CASSQLGQNGYTF. The chain employs TRBV14 and TRBJ1-2; D possibly corresponds to TRBD1 (6 bases). The V end was cut by 2 bases, the J end by 6 bases, with 10 bases between. CDR1 and CDR2 from the germline V gene are SGHDN and FVKESK. This CDR3 comprises 13 residues.